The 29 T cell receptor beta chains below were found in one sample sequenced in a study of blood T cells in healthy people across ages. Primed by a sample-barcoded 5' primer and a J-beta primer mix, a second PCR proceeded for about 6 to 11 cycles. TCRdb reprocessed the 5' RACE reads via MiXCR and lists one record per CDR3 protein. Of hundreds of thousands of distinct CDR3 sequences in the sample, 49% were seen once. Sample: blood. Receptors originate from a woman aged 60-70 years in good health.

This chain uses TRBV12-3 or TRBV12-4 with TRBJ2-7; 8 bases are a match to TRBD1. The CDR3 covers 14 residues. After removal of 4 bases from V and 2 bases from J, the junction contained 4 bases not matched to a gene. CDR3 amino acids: CASSSQGVAYEQYF. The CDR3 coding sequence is TGTGCCAGCAGTTCACAGGGGGTCGCCTACGAGCAGTACTTC.

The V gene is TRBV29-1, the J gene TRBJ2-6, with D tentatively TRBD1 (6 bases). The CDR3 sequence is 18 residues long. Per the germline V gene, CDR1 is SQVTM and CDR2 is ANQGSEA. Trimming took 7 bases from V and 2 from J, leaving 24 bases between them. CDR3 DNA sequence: TGCAGCGCCGCACTACCTTTACAGGGAGCGGCTGGGGCCAACGTCCTGACTTTC. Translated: CSAALPLQGAAGANVLTF.

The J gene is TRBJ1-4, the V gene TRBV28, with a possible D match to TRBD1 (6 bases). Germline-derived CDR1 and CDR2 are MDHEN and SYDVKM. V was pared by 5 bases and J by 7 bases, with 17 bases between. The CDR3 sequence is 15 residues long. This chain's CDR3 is CASSLIPGAGEKLFF. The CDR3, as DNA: TGTGCCAGCAGTCTCATACCAGGGGCAGGTGAAAAACTGTTTTTT.

This CDR3 reads CATDRITNYGYTF. The CDR3 bases are TGTGCCACAGACCGCATTACTAACTATGGCTACACCTTC. The rearrangement links TRBV28 to TRBJ1-2; D is unresolved. From germline, CDR1 is MDHEN and CDR2 SYDVKM. Between the trimmed V and J ends, which lost 10 bases and 0 bases, there was a span of 12 bases. CDR3 length: 13 residues.

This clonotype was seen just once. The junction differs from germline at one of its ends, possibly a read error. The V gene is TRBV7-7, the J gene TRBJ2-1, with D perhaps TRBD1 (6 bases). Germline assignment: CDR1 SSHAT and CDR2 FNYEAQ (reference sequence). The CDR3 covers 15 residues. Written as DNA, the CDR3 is TGTGCTAGCAGCTCCACGGCCGGGGACACCAATGAGCAGTTCTTC. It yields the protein CASSSTAGDTNEQFF.

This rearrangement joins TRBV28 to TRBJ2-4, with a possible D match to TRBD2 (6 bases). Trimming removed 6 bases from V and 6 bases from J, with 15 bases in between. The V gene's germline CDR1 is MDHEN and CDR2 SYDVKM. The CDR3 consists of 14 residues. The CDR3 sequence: CASSPGGPGNIQYF. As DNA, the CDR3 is TGTGCCAGCAGCCCCGGGGGTCCGGGAAACATTCAGTACTTC.

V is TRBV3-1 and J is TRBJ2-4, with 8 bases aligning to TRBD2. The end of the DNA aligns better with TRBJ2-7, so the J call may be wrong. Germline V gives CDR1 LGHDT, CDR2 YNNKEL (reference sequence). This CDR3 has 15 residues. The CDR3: CASSRDSGSLYEQYF. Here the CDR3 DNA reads TGTGCCAGCAGCCGAGACAGCGGGAGTCTCTACGAGCAGTACTTC.

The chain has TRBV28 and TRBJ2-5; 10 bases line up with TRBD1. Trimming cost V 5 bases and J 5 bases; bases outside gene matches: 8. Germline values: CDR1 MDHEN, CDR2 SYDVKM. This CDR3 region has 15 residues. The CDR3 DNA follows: TGTGCCAGCAGTCAACCTCCGGGACAGGGGGAGACCCAGTACTTC. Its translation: CASSQPPGQGETQYF.

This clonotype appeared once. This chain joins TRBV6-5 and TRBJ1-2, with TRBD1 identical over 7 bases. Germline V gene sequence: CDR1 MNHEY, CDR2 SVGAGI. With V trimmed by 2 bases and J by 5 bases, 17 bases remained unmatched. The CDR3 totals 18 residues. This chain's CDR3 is CASSYEGQSPRALYGYTF. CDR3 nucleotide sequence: TGTGCCAGCAGTTACGAGGGACAGAGCCCCCGGGCGTTATATGGCTACACCTTC.

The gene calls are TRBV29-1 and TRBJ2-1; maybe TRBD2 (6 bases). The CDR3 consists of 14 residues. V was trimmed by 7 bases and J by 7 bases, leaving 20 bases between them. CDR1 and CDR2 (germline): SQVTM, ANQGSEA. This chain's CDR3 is CSARHGGQGNEQFF. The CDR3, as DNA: TGCAGCGCCCGACACGGAGGGCAAGGGAATGAGCAGTTCTTC.

DNA of the CDR3: TGTGCCAGCTGGGGGGGGACTAGCGGGAGGTACACCTACAATGAGCAGTTCTTC. Amino acids: CASWGGTSGRYTYNEQFF. The chain has TRBV7-9 and TRBJ2-1; TRBD2 matches 15 bases. The germline gives CDR1 SEHNR, CDR2 FQNEAQ (reference sequence). J gave up 2 bases and V 8 bases, and 10 bases lay outside the gene matches. CDR3 length: 18 amino acids.

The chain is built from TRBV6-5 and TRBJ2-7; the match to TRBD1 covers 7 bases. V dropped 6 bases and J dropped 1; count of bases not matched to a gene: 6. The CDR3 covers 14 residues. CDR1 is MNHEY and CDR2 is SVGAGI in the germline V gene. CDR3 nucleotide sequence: TGTGCCAGCAGACGACAGGGCGATTCCTACGAGCAGTACTTC. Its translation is CASRRQGDSYEQYF.

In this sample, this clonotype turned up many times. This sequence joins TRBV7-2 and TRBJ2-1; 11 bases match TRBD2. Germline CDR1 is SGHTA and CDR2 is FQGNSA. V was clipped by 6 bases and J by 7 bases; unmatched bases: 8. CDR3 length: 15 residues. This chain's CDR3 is CASSPFSGRGNEQFF. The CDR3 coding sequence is TGTGCCAGCAGTCCCTTTAGCGGGAGGGGGAATGAGCAGTTCTTC. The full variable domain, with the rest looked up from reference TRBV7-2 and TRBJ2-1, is GAGVSQSPSNKVTEKGKDVELRCDPISGHTALYWYRQSLGQGLEFLIYFQGNSAPDKSGLPSDRFSAERTGGSVSTLTIQRTQQEDSAVYLCASSPFSGRGNEQFFGPGTRLTVL.

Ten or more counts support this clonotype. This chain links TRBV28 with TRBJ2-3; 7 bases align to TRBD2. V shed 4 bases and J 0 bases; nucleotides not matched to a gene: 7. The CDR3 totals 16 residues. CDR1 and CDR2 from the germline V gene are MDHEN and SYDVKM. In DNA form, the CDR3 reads TGTGCCAGCAGTTCCCAAGCGGGGTTTAGCACAGATACGCAGTATTTT. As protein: CASSSQAGFSTDTQYF.

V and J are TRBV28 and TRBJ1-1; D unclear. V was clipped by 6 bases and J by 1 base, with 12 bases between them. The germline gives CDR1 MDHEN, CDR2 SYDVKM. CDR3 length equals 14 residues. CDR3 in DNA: TGTGCCAGCAGCCAGCTGACGGCGAACACTGAAGCTTTCTTT. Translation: CASSQLTANTEAFF.

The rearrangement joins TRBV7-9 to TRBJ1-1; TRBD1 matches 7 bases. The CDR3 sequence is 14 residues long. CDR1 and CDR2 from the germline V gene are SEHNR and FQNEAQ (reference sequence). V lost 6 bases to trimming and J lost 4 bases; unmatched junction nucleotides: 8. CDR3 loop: CASRASGGPTEAFF. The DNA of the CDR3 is TGTGCCAGCAGGGCATCAGGGGGACCCACTGAAGCTTTCTTT. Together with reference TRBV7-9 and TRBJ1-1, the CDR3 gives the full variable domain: DTGVSQNPRHKITKRGQNVTFRCDPISEHNRLYWYRQTLGQGPEFLTYFQNEAQLEKSRLLSDRFSAERPKGSFSTLEIQRTEQGDSAMYLCASRASGGPTEAFFGQGTRLTVV.

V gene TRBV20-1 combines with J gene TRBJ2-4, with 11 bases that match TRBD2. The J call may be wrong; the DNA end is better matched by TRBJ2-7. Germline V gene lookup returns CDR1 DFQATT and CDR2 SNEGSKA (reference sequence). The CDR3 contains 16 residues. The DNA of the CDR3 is TGCAGTCCAAAACTAGCGGGAGCCCTGGGGGACTACGAGCAGTACTTC. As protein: CSPKLAGALGDYEQYF.

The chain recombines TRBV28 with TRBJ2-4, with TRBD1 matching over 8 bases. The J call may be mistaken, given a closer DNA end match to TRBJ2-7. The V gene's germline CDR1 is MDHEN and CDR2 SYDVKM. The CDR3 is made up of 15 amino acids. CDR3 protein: CASSASDRDSHEQYF. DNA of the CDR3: TGTGCCAGCAGTGCATCGGACAGGGATTCCCACGAGCAGTACTTC.

This CDR3 reads CSARRNKGDRSYEQYF. For the CDR3, the DNA is TGCAGTGCTAGACGAAATAAGGGGGACAGGTCCTACGAGCAGTACTTC. The rearrangement links TRBV20-1 to TRBJ2-7; 8 bases align to TRBD1. Trimming removed 2 bases from V and 1 base from J; junction bases left unmatched: 10. CDR1 DFQATT and CDR2 SNEGSKA come from the germline V gene (reference sequence). The CDR3 loop spans 16 amino acids.

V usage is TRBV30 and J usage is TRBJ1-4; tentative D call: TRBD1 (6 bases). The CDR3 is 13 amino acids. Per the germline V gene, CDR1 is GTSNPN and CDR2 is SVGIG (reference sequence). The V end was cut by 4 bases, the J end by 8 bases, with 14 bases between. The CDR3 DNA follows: TGTGCCTGGAATACAGGGCAATTGGAAAAACTGTTTTTT. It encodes CAWNTGQLEKLFF.

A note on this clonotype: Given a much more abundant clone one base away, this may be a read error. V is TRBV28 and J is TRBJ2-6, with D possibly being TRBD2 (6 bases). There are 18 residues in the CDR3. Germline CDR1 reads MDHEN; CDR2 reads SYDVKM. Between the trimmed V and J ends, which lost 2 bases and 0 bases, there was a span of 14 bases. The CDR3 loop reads CASSLGQGLTSGANVLTF. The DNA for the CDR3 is TGTGCCAGCAGTTTAGGGCAGGGACTGACCTCTGGGGCCAACGTCCTGACTTTC. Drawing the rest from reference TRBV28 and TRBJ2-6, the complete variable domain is DVKVTQSSRYLVKRTGEKVFLECVQDMDHENMFWYRQDPGLGLRLIYFSYDVKMKEKGDIPEGYSVSREKKERFSLILESASTNQTSMYLCASSLGQGLTSGANVLTFGAGSRLTVL.

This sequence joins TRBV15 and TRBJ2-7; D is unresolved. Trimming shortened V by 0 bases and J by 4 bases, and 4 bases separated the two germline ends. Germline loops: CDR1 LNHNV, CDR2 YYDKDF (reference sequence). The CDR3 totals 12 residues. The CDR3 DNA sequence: TGTGCCACCAGCAGAGATCAGTACGAGCAGTACTTC. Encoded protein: CATSRDQYEQYF. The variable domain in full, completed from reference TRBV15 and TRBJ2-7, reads DAMVIQNPRYQVTQFGKPVTLSCSQTLNHNVMYWYQQKSSQAPKLLFHYYDKDFNNEADTPDNFQSRRPNTSFCFLDIRSPGLGDTAMYLCATSRDQYEQYFGPGTRLTVT.

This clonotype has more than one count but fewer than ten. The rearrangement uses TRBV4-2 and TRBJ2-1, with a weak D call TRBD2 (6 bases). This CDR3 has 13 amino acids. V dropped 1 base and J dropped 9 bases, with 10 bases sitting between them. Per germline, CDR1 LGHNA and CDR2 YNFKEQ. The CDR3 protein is CASSQGTGLEQFF. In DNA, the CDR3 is TGTGCCAGCAGCCAAGGGACGGGACTTGAGCAGTTCTTC.

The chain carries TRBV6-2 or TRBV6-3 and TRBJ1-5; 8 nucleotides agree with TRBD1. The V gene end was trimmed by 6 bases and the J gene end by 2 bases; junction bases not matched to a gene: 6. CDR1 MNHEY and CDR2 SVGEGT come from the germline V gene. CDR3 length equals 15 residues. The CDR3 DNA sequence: TGTGCCAGCAGGGATCCAGGGGGCGGCAATCAGCCCCAGCATTTT. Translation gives CASRDPGGGNQPQHF.

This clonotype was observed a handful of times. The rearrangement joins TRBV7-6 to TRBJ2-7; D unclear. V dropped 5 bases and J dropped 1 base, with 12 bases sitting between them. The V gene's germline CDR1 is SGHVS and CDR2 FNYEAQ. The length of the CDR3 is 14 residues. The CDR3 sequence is CASSRATESYEQYF. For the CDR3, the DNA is TGTGCCAGCAGCCGAGCTACAGAATCCTACGAGCAGTACTTC.

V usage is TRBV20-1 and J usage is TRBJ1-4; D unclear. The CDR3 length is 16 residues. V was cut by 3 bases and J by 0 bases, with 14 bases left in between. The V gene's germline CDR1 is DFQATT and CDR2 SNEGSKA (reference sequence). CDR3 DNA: TGCAGTGCTAGTAGGCGCGCACTTGCAACTAATGAAAAACTGTTTTTT. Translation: CSASRRALATNEKLFF.

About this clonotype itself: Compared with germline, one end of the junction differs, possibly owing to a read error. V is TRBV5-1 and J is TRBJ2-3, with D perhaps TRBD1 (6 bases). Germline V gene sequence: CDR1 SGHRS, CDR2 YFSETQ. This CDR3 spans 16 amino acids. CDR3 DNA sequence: TGCGCCAGCAGCTTGGGAGTCGCCCGGGACACAGATGCGCAGTATTTT. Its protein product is CASSLGVARDTDAQYF. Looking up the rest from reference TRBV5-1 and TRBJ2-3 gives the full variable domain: KAGVTQTPRYLIKTRGQQVTLSCSPISGHRSVSWYQQTPGQGLQFLFEYFSETQRNKGNFPGRFSGRQFSNSRSEMNVSTLELGDSALYLCASSLGVARDTDAQYFGPGTRLTVL.

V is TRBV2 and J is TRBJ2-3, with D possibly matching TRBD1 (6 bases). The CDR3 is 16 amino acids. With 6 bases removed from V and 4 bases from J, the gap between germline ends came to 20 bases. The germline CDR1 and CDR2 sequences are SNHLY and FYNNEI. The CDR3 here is CASRERGYGSADTQYF. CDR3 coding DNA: TGTGCCAGCAGAGAAAGGGGGTACGGGTCGGCAGATACGCAGTATTTT.

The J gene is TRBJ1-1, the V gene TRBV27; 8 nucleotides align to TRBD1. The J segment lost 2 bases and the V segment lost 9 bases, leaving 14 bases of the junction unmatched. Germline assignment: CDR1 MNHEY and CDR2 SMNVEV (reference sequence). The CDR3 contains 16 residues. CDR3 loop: CASSTPPGQGNTEAFF. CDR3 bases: TGTGCCAGTAGCACGCCTCCTGGACAGGGAAACACTGAAGCTTTCTTT.